Below, 8 T cell receptor beta chains from the same sample are listed, as sequenced in a study of post-analysis software for immune sequencing data (dated by TCRdb to about 2015). Their antigens remain unidentified. The method was PCR. TCRdb records Illumina HiSeq 2500 as the sequencer. Unique molecular identifiers were incorporated into TCR beta cDNA libraries to reduce PCR and sequencing biases. In-frame beta chains were kept once TCRdb had trimmed the public reads at Q25 with fastp and called clones with MiXCR. Rows merge per CDR3 protein into single entries with the most common DNA and genes. For this sample there are under 900,000 distinct CDR3 sequences; roughly 50% appear just once. Approximately 4.4% of the sample is held by the ten biggest clonotypes. Points the paper makes about the study in general: Four or five TRBV segments, including TRBV5-6, TRBV5-1 and TRBV20-1, were significantly more frequent in patients than controls.

The sequenced sample was blood. The receptors were gathered from a girl aged 5-17 years with multiple sclerosis.

Notes on this clonotype: A read error is possible here, since a much larger clone lies one base away. The gene calls are TRBV20-1 and TRBJ2-1; either TRBD1 or TRBD2 may supply D (6 bases each). The J call may be in error: the DNA end matches TRBJ2-7 better. This CDR3 region has 12 residues. Germline CDR1 DFQATT, CDR2 SNEGSKA (reference sequence). DNA of the CDR3: TGCAGTGCTAGTCCGGGGGCCGGTGAGCAGTACTTC. Amino acid sequence: CSASPGAGEQYF.

This clonotype was detected a few times. V gene TRBV12-3 or TRBV12-4 combines with J gene TRBJ2-7; the match to TRBD2 covers 8 bases. Losses at the gene ends were 5 bases for V and 4 bases for J; bases not matched to a gene: 7. The CDR3 consists of 14 residues. CDR3 DNA sequence: TGTGCCAGCAGTGACGGACTAGCTCGGTACGAGCAGTACTTC. Translating it yields CASSDGLARYEQYF.

The chain employs TRBV7-6 and TRBJ1-2; D unresolved. Trimming left V 1 base short and J 3 bases short, with 12 bases between. The V gene's germline CDR1 is SGHVS and CDR2 FNYEAQ. The CDR3 loop spans 15 amino acids. The CDR3 sequence is CASSLVPDHHYGYTF. The CDR3 DNA follows: TGTGCCAGCAGCTTAGTCCCTGACCACCACTATGGCTACACCTTC.

There are a few counts of this clonotype. J is TRBJ2-3 and V is TRBV7-3; 10 nucleotides match TRBD1. V gave up 3 bases and J gave up 1 base; unmatched junction bases: 13. The CDR3 covers 19 residues. CDR1 and CDR2 (germline): SGHTA, FQGTGA. The CDR3, as DNA: TGTGCCAGCAGCTTCCTACCCGGGACAGGGGTCGAGGGCACAGATACGCAGTATTTT. Protein sequence: CASSFLPGTGVEGTDTQYF.

The chain is built from TRBV21-1 and TRBJ2-1; TRBD1 is the table's D call, not checked against the DNA. TRBV21-1 is noted as a pseudogene. This CDR3 is built from 18 residues. The CDR3 bases are TGTGCCAGCAGCAAAGTGGCGCGGTTCTTCAGCTCCTACAATGAGCAGTTCTTC. It codes for CASSKVARFFSSYNEQFF.

This clonotype was counted between two and nine times. The chain joins TRBV21-1 to TRBJ2-3; the table's D call, TRBD1, has no DNA check behind it. TRBV21-1 counts as a pseudogene. The CDR3 extends over 14 amino acids. The CDR3 region is CASTFRQGADTQYF. As DNA, the CDR3 is TGTGCCAGCACCTTTCGACAGGGAGCAGATACGCAGTATTTT.

As for this clonotype: One junction end disagrees with the germline gene, perhaps due to a read error. This chain links TRBV11-1 with TRBJ2-1; 11 bases map to TRBD2. Per the germline V gene, CDR1 is SGHAT and CDR2 is FQDESV (reference sequence). There are 17 residues in the CDR3. CDR3 sequence (DNA): TGTGCCAGCAGCTTAAAACTAGCGGGAGCGGTCTACAACGAGCAGTTCTTC. Protein: CASSLKLAGAVYNEQFF.

The chain joins TRBV29-1 to TRBJ1-2, with 7 bases matching TRBD1. The trim removed 7 bases at V and 0 bases at J, leaving 5 bases unmatched. The CDR3 consists of 13 residues. Per the germline V gene, CDR1 is SQVTM and CDR2 is ANQGSEA. The CDR3 region has the DNA TGCAGCGGAGGGGACAGATCTAACTATGGCTACACCTTC. Encoded protein: CSGGDRSNYGYTF.